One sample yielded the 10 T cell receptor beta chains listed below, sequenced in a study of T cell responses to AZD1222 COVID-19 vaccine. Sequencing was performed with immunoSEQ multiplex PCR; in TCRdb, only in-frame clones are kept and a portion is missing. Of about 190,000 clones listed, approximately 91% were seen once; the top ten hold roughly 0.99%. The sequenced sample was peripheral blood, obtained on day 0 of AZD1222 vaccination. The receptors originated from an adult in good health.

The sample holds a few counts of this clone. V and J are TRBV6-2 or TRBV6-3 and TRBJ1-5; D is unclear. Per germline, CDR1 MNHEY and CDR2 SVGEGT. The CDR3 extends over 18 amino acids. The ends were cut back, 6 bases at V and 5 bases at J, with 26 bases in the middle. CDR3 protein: CASSPLGWQPSVDQPQHF. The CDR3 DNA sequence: TGTGCCAGCAGCCCACTAGGGTGGCAACCGAGCGTCGATCAGCCCCAGCATTTT.

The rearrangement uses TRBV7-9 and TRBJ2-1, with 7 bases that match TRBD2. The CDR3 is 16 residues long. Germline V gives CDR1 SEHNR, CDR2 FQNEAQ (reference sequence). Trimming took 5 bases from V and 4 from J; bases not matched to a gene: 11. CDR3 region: CASSERLAPQYNEQFF. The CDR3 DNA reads TGTGCCAGCAGCGAACGACTAGCACCACAATACAATGAGCAGTTCTTC.

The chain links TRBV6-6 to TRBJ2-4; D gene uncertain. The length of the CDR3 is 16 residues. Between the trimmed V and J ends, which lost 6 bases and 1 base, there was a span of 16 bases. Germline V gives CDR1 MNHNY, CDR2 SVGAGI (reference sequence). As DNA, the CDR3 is TGTGCCAGCAGGACCGCGGACCGCGCCGCCAAAAACATTCAGTACTTC. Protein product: CASRTADRAAKNIQYF.

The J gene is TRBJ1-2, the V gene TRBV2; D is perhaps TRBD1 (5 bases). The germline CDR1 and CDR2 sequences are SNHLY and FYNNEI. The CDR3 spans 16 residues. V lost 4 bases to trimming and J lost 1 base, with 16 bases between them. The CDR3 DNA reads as TGTGCCAGCAGTGTCGTTCCGGGACGCCTTAACTATGGCTACACCTTC. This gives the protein CASSVVPGRLNYGYTF.

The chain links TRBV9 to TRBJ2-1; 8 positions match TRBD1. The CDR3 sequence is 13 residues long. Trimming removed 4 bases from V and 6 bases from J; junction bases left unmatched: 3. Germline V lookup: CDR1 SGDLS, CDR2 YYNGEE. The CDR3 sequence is CASSKTGGNEQFF. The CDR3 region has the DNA TGTGCCAGCAGCAAAACAGGGGGCAATGAGCAGTTCTTC.

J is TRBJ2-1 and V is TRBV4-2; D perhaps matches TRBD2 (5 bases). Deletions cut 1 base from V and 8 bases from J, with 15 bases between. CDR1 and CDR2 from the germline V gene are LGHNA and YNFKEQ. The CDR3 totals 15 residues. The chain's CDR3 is CASSQGLAVRDEQFF. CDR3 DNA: TGTGCCAGCAGCCAAGGGCTAGCAGTTCGCGATGAGCAGTTCTTC.

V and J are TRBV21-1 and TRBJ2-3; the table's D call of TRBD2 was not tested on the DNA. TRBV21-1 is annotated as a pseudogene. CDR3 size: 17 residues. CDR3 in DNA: TGTGCCAGCAGCAAATCCATCCTAGCGGGGGGGCCAGATACGCAGTATTTT. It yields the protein CASSKSILAGGPDTQYF.

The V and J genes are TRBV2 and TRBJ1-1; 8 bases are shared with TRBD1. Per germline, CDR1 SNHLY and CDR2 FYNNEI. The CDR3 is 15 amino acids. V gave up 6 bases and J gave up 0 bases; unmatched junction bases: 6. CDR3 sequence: CASRARQGMNTEAFF. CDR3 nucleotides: TGTGCCAGCAGGGCGCGACAGGGGATGAACACTGAAGCTTTCTTT. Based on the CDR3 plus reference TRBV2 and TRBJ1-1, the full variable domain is EPEVTQTPSHQVTQMGQEVILRCVPISNHLYFYWYRQILGQKVEFLVSFYNNEISEKSEIFDDQFSVERPDGSNFTLKIRSTKLEDSAMYFCASRARQGMNTEAFFGQGTRLTVV.

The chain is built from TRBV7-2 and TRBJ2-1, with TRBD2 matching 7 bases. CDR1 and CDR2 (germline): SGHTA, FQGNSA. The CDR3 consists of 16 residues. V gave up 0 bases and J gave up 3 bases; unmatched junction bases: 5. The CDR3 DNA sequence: TGTGCCAGCAGCTTAGCACTAGCGAGGTACTACAATGAGCAGTTCTTC. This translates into CASSLALARYYNEQFF.

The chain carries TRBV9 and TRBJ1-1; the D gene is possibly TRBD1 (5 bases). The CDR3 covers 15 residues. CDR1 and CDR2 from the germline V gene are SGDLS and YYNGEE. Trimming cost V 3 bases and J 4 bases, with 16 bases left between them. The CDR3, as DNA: TGTGCCAGCAGCGCGGAACCGGGACCTAGCACTGAAGCTTTCTTT. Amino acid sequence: CASSAEPGPSTEAFF.